This passage covers 13 T cell receptor beta chains from one sample sequenced in a study of CD8+ T cells in alopecia areata. RNA was extracted and reverse transcribed into cDNA as the sequencing template. Assay: immunoSEQ multiplex PCR; the TCRdb copy retains only in-frame clones and omits some. This sample has 130,000 or so clones, with approximately 49% found just once. The sample here was CD8+ T cells sorted from blood, taken at week 0. These receptor sequences come from a human donor with alopecia areata.

This rearrangement joins TRBV5-4 to TRBJ2-1; TRBD2 might be the D (7 bases). Trimming pared 0 bases from V and 7 bases from J, leaving 14 bases between. This CDR3 comprises 15 residues. Germline lookup yields CDR1 SGHNT and CDR2 YYREEE (reference sequence). CDR3 in amino acids: CASSLERGGRNEQFF. The CDR3 DNA reads as TGTGCCAGCAGCTTGGAGAGGGGGGGCCGGAATGAGCAGTTCTTC.

The V gene is TRBV4-3, the J gene TRBJ2-1, with D possibly being TRBD2 (6 bases). The CDR3 runs 17 residues. Germline CDR1 and CDR2: LGHNA and YSLEER. The V and J ends lost 2 bases and 6 bases respectively, with 20 bases between them. For the CDR3, the DNA is TGCGCCAGCAGCCAATTAACGGGGGTGATCCGGGGCAATGAGCAGTTCTTC. It is translated as CASSQLTGVIRGNEQFF.

Remarks on this clone: In the same sample, other DNA sequences code for this CDR3. CDR3 in DNA: TGTGCCAGCAGTTTAGGGATGAACACTGAAGCTTTCTTT. This codes for CASSLGMNTEAFF. The rearrangement joins TRBV27 to TRBJ1-1; D is unresolved. In germline, CDR1 is MNHEY, CDR2 SMNVEV (reference sequence). The CDR3 sequence is 13 residues long. The V gene lost 2 bases and the J gene lost 0 bases, with 4 bases spanning the gap.

The rearrangement links TRBV2 to TRBJ1-5, with 7 bases lining up with TRBD1. The CDR3 has 16 residues. The germline gives CDR1 SNHLY, CDR2 FYNNEI. V shed 4 bases and J 1 base; nucleotides not matched to a gene: 7. CDR3 bases: TGTGCCAGCAGTGGGCCACAGGGGCCAAGCAATCAGCCCCAGCATTTT. Protein product: CASSGPQGPSNQPQHF.

The CDR3 protein is CASSLIGSNSPLHF. CDR3 in DNA: TGTGCCAGCAGTTTAATAGGCAGTAATTCACCCCTCCACTTT. This rearrangement joins TRBV27 to TRBJ1-6; D not resolved. Trimming removed 2 bases from V and 6 bases from J, with 8 bases in between. The CDR3 is made up of 14 amino acids. In germline, CDR1 is MNHEY, CDR2 SMNVEV (reference sequence).

This clone occurred once. This sequence joins TRBV7-8 and TRBJ2-2; TRBD2 matches at 8 bases. The germline gives CDR1 SGHVS, CDR2 FQNEAQ. V was pared by 5 bases and J by 0 bases, with 5 bases of the junction left unmatched. The CDR3 contains 16 residues. In DNA, the CDR3 is TGTGCCAGCAGCCCCATCGGGGGGGCGAACACCGGGGAGCTGTTTTTT. Its protein is CASSPIGGANTGELFF.

The chain carries TRBV4-1 and TRBJ2-5; the match to TRBD2 covers 7 bases. The CDR3 totals 14 residues. CDR1 is MGHRA, CDR2 YSYEKL, per germline. Trimming removed 3 bases from V and 5 bases from J; junction bases left unmatched: 6. The CDR3 protein is CASSHLLARETQYF. CDR3 coding DNA: TGCGCCAGCAGCCACCTACTAGCGAGGGAGACCCAGTACTTC.

This clone was detected only once. The sample carries other DNA sequences with the same CDR3. The chain recombines TRBV27 with TRBJ1-2, with TRBD1 identical over 8 bases. Trimming at V came to 3 bases and at J to 4 bases, leaving 1 base not matched to a gene. The CDR3 totals 13 residues. CDR1 MNHEY and CDR2 SMNVEV come from the germline V gene (reference sequence). This chain's CDR3 is CASSFGQGYGYTF. The CDR3 coding sequence is TGTGCCAGCAGTTTTGGACAGGGCTATGGCTACACCTTC.

The genes are TRBV4-1 and TRBJ1-2; TRBD1 agrees at 12 bases. The CDR3 consists of 16 residues. V lost 3 bases, J lost 6 bases, and 8 bases stayed unmatched. CDR1 and CDR2 from the germline V gene are MGHRA and YSYEKL. In nucleotides, the CDR3 is TGCGCCAGCAGCCATCGGGACAGGGGGCTGAGTAATGGCTACACCTTC. Its translation: CASSHRDRGLSNGYTF.

This clone was counted only a few times. The V gene is TRBV9, the J gene TRBJ2-1, with TRBD1 identical over 9 bases. This CDR3 has 14 amino acids. Trimming cost V 3 bases and J 7 bases; bases outside gene matches: 5. Germline CDR1 reads SGDLS; CDR2 reads YYNGEE. CDR3 loop: CASSAGTGWNEQFF. The CDR3 coding sequence is TGTGCCAGCAGCGCTGGGACAGGGTGGAATGAGCAGTTCTTC.

The CDR3 protein is CASSDPGLSVEQYF. The CDR3, as DNA: TGTGCCAGCAGTGACCCGGGACTGAGCGTCGAGCAGTACTTC. The chain carries TRBV27 and TRBJ2-7, with D maybe TRBD2 (6 bases). The CDR3 consists of 14 residues. CDR1 is MNHEY, CDR2 SMNVEV, per germline (reference sequence). V lost 5 bases and J lost 6, with 17 bases in between.

This clone was counted only a few times. The chain couples TRBV6-6 to TRBJ2-3; 10 nucleotides line up with TRBD2. Germline V gene data show CDR1 as MNHNY and CDR2 as SVGAGI (reference sequence). The CDR3 consists of 16 residues. The junction had 11 bases not matched to a gene; V was cut back by 7 bases and J by 4 bases. In DNA, the CDR3 is TGTGCCAGCATCAACCCTAGCGGGGGACAAGCAGATACGCAGTATTTT. This sequence encodes CASINPSGGQADTQYF.

This chain uses TRBV13 with TRBJ2-1; 8 bases agree with TRBD2. Germline V gene lookup returns CDR1 PRHDT and CDR2 FYEKMQ (reference sequence). The CDR3 runs to 16 residues. Germline trimming cut 5 bases from V and 4 bases from J; bases unmatched to any gene: 10. CDR3 in amino acids: CASSPPGAGGYNEQFF. CDR3 DNA: TGTGCCAGCAGCCCCCCGGGGGCGGGGGGTTACAATGAGCAGTTCTTC. The full variable domain, in which reference TRBV13 and TRBJ2-1 provide the parts outside the CDR3, is AAGVIQSPRHLIKEKRETATLKCYPIPRHDTVYWYQQGPGQDPQFLISFYEKMQSDKGSIPDRFSAQQFSDYHSELNMSSLELGDSALYFCASSPPGAGGYNEQFFGPGTRLTVL.